Listed here are 10 T cell receptor beta chains from one sample, sequenced in a study of blood T cell repertoires in COVID-19. Repertoires were generated with immunoSEQ multiplex PCR, while TCRdb's copy carries only in-frame clones and drops some. The table shows some 670,000 clones, with 85% to 90% occurring only once. Material for sequencing was peripheral blood. Every receptor here comes from a woman younger than 35 with acute or convalescent COVID-19.

The chain carries TRBV13 and TRBJ1-2; D remains ambiguous. The CDR3 totals 12 residues. CDR1 PRHDT and CDR2 FYEKMQ come from the germline V gene (reference sequence). V was cut by 0 bases and J by 7 bases, with 6 bases left in between. CDR3: CASSLGLLGYTF. The CDR3 DNA reads as TGTGCCAGCAGCTTAGGTCTTCTTGGCTACACCTTC.

This chain uses TRBV5-1 with TRBJ2-3; TRBD1 might be the D (5 bases). CDR3 length: 14 amino acids. V lost 3 bases and J lost 0, with 8 bases in between. Looked up from germline, CDR1 is SGHRS and CDR2 is YFSETQ. The CDR3 DNA reads TGCGCCAGCAGCTCAACAGGAAGCACAGATACGCAGTATTTT. This gives the protein CASSSTGSTDTQYF.

The CDR3 DNA follows: TGTGCCAGCAGCTTAGCCCCGGACAGCCTTATGCGTGGCTACACCTTC. Residues: CASSLAPDSLMRGYTF. The chain uses TRBV11-1 and TRBJ1-2; D is perhaps TRBD1 (6 bases). The germline gives CDR1 SGHAT, CDR2 FQDESV (reference sequence). The CDR3 sequence is 16 residues long. V gave up 0 bases and J gave up 7 bases, with 18 bases separating them. Drawing the rest from reference TRBV11-1 and TRBJ1-2, the complete variable domain is EAEVAQSPRYKITEKSQAVAFWCDPISGHATLYWYRQILGQGPELLVQFQDESVVDDSQLPKDRFSAERLKGVDSTLKIQPAELGDSAMYLCASSLAPDSLMRGYTFGSGTRLTVV.

This chain connects TRBV3-1 (or the pseudogene TRBV3-2) to TRBJ1-2, with 7 bases fitting TRBD1. Losses at the gene ends were 5 bases for V and 2 bases for J; bases not matched to a gene: 8. The CDR3 has 15 amino acids. The germline gives CDR1 LGHDT, CDR2 YNNKEL (reference sequence). The CDR3 loop reads CASSSRTGFNYGYTF. In DNA form, the CDR3 reads TGTGCCAGCAGCTCGCGGACAGGCTTCAACTATGGCTACACCTTC.

This clone appeared once. The gene calls are TRBV7-9 and TRBJ1-1; TRBD1 matches at 7 bases. CDR1 SEHNR and CDR2 FQNEAQ come from the germline V gene (reference sequence). V trimming: 0 bases; J trimming: 4 bases; junction bases outside the gene matches: 5. The CDR3 extends over 15 amino acids. The CDR3 nucleotides read TGTGCCAGCAGCTTAGCTCTGGCAGGGGGCACTGAAGCTTTCTTT. Its translation: CASSLALAGGTEAFF.

The gene calls are TRBV5-1 and TRBJ1-1, with 8 bases that match TRBD1. The CDR3 has 15 residues. Per the germline V gene, CDR1 is SGHRS and CDR2 is YFSETQ. V was clipped by 4 bases and J by 0 bases; unmatched bases: 5. The chain's CDR3 is CASSGGQGLNTEAFF. The CDR3 DNA sequence: TGCGCCAGCAGCGGCGGACAGGGTTTGAACACTGAAGCTTTCTTT.

The V gene is TRBV30, the J gene TRBJ2-7; possibly TRBD2 for D (7 bases). CDR1 and CDR2 (germline): GTSNPN, SVGIG (reference sequence). V was clipped by 2 bases and J by 6 bases, with 23 bases between them. This CDR3 contains 16 residues. Written as DNA, the CDR3 is TGTGCCTGGAGTAATCCCGTGGGGGGGCGGACGGTCGAGCAGTACTTC. This encodes CAWSNPVGGRTVEQYF.

V gene TRBV11-2 combines with J gene TRBJ2-4; the D gene is possibly TRBD1 (5 bases). CDR3 length equals 18 residues. The germline gives CDR1 SGHAT, CDR2 FQNNGV. The V gene lost 1 base and the J gene lost 2 bases, with 18 bases spanning the gap. The CDR3 DNA follows: TGTGCCAGCAGCTTAGGGAGAGGTGGGGCGAGAACCAAAAACATTCAGTACTTC. As protein: CASSLGRGGARTKNIQYF.

The chain combines TRBV5-1 with TRBJ2-7; TRBD1 aligns across 7 bases. The V and J ends lost 6 bases and 3 bases, in that order; junction bases with no gene match: 12. Germline CDR1 reads SGHRS; CDR2 reads YFSETQ. The CDR3 totals 15 residues. CDR3 sequence (DNA): TGCGCCAGCAATACTTCCCCGGGACAGAGCTACGAGCAGTACTTC. Amino acid sequence: CASNTSPGQSYEQYF. The entire variable domain, with the rest obtained from reference TRBV5-1 and TRBJ2-7, is as follows: KAGVTQTPRYLIKTRGQQVTLSCSPISGHRSVSWYQQTPGQGLQFLFEYFSETQRNKGNFPGRFSGRQFSNSRSEMNVSTLELGDSALYLCASNTSPGQSYEQYFGPGTRLTVT.

CDR3 nucleotide sequence: TGTGCCAGCAGCCAAGATCTCCTGGGGGGTTCACCCCTCCACTTT. Amino acids: CASSQDLLGGSPLHF. This chain connects TRBV3-1 (or the pseudogene TRBV3-2) to TRBJ1-6, with a possible D match to TRBD1 (5 bases). Trimming pared 0 bases from V and 9 bases from J, leaving 12 bases between. The length of the CDR3 is 15 residues. CDR1 and CDR2 from the germline V gene are LGHDT and YNNKEL (reference sequence).